Below are 8 T cell receptor beta chains sequenced from a single sample in a study of blood T cell repertoires in COVID-19. TCRdb's copy holds only in-frame clones and misses some; the assay was immunoSEQ multiplex PCR. This table holds about 210,000 clones, roughly 94% found once. Sequenced material: peripheral blood. The receptors shown here come from a man aged 25 to 40 with acute or convalescent COVID-19.

The chain uses TRBV5-5 and TRBJ1-2; the D gene is possibly TRBD1 (6 bases). The V end was cut by 3 bases, the J end by 2 bases, with 14 bases between. Germline CDR1 reads SGHKS; CDR2 reads YYEKEE (reference sequence). This CDR3 has 15 amino acids. The CDR3 reads CASSSDPRGNYGYTF. The CDR3 nucleotides read TGTGCCAGCAGCTCCGACCCCAGGGGAAACTATGGCTACACCTTC.

The chain employs TRBV6-2 or TRBV6-3 and TRBJ1-1, with D tentatively TRBD1 (5 bases). The CDR3 covers 15 residues. Trimming removed 6 bases at V and 6 bases at J, with 20 bases between. CDR1 is MNHEY and CDR2 is SVGEGT in the germline V gene. This CDR3 is CASSPLGGLPPEAFF. The CDR3, as DNA: TGTGCCAGCAGCCCTTTGGGGGGTCTCCCCCCTGAAGCTTTCTTT.

The V call is TRBV28, the J call TRBJ1-2, with D possibly TRBD1 on 5 matching bases. From germline, CDR1 is MDHEN and CDR2 SYDVKM. V was shortened by 1 base and J by 2 bases, with 8 bases between the two germline ends. CDR3 length equals 14 residues. The CDR3 region is CASSLYAGNYGYTF. CDR3 bases: TGTGCCAGCAGTTTATATGCAGGGAACTATGGCTACACCTTC.

The chain recombines TRBV18 with TRBJ2-3; D possibly corresponds to TRBD1 (6 bases). Trimming pared 3 bases from V and 4 bases from J, leaving 26 bases between. Germline V CDR1 and CDR2: KGHSH, LQKENI. This CDR3 comprises 19 residues. Written as DNA, the CDR3 is TGTGCCAGCTCACCGGTGTCTGGGACACCCCATCGGACGGCAGATACGCAGTATTTT. It yields the protein CASSPVSGTPHRTADTQYF. Combining the CDR3 with reference TRBV18 and TRBJ2-3 gives the whole variable domain NAGVMQNPRHLVRRRGQEARLRCSPMKGHSHVYWYRQLPEEGLKFMVYLQKENIIDESGMPKERFSAEFPKEGPSILRIQQVVRGDSAAYFCASSPVSGTPHRTADTQYFGPGTRLTVL.

This clone was observed a single time. The rearrangement links TRBV10-2 to TRBJ2-3; 10 bases agree with TRBD2. The germline V gene has CDR1 WSHSY and CDR2 SAAADI. The length of the CDR3 is 15 residues. Unmatched junction bases numbered 8, after V lost 6 bases and J lost 5 bases. CDR3 coding DNA: TGCGCCAGCAGCCTCACACTAGCGGGACAAGATACGCAGTATTTT. It encodes CASSLTLAGQDTQYF.

This chain uses TRBV5-1 with TRBJ1-1, with TRBD1 matching 10 bases. Unmatched junction bases numbered 7, after V lost 3 bases and J lost 5 bases. The CDR3 runs 15 residues. Germline loops: CDR1 SGHRS, CDR2 YFSETQ. The CDR3 DNA is TGCGCCAGCAGCTCAAACCCGGGACAGGGGACTGAAGCTTTCTTT. It is translated as CASSSNPGQGTEAFF.

V and J are TRBV5-1 and TRBJ2-3; TRBD2 matches 12 bases. In germline, CDR1 is SGHRS, CDR2 YFSETQ. CDR3 size: 16 residues. V dropped 2 bases and J dropped 4; count of bases not matched to a gene: 5. This CDR3 reads CASSLMTSGSADTQYF. DNA for the CDR3: TGCGCCAGCAGCTTAATGACTAGCGGGAGCGCAGATACGCAGTATTTT.

V and J are TRBV7-3 and TRBJ1-2; TRBD1 might be the D (6 bases). The germline gives CDR1 SGHTA, CDR2 FQGTGA. V gave up 2 bases and J gave up 2 bases, with 6 bases separating them. This CDR3 contains 13 residues. This CDR3 reads CASSLQGNYGYTF. DNA for the CDR3: TGTGCCAGCAGCTTACAGGGGAACTATGGCTACACCTTC.